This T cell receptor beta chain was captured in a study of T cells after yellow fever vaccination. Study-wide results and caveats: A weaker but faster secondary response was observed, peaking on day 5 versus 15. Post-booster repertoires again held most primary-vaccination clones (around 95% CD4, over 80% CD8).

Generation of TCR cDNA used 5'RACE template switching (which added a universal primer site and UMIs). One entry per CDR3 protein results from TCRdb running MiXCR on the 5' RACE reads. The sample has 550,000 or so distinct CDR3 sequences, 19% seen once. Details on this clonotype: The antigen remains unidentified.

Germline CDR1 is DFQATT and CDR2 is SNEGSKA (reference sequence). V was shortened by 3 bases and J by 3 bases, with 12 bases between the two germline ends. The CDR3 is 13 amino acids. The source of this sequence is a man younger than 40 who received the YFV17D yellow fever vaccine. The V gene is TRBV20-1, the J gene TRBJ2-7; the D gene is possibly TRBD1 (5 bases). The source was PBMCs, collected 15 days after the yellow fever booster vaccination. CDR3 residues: CSASWGADYEQYF. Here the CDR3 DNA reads TGCAGTGCTAGTTGGGGCGCTGACTACGAGCAGTACTTC.